This T cell receptor beta chain appears in the sequencing data of a study of EBV T-cell therapy then PD-1 blockade in nasopharyngeal carcinoma. Germline assignment: CDR1 MNHEY and CDR2 SMNVEV (reference sequence). J was trimmed by 6 bases and V by 5 bases; bases with no gene match: 4. The CDR3 is 14 amino acids. The repertoire was sequenced with immunoSEQ multiplex PCR; TCRdb's copy has only in-frame clones and lacks some. The data hold approximately 22,000 clones, with about 88% observed a single time. About this clone: Its antigen is still unknown.

The time point: 266 days after commencement of treatment, after nivolumab therapy. The sample's treatment: AdE1-LMPpoly-expanded autologous EBV-specific T-cell therapy followed by anti-PD-1 nivolumab. The chain recombines TRBV27 with TRBJ1-5; 10 nucleotides align to TRBD1. Sequencing was performed on CD8+ T cells from blood, taken around day 240 from a patient whose treatment included autologous EBV-specific T cells and nivolumab. The clonotype comes from a man aged 35 to 55 with nasopharyngeal carcinoma. CDR3 amino acids: CASSPWTGGQPQHF. DNA for the CDR3: TGTGCCAGCAGTCCTTGGACAGGGGGTCAGCCCCAGCATTTT.